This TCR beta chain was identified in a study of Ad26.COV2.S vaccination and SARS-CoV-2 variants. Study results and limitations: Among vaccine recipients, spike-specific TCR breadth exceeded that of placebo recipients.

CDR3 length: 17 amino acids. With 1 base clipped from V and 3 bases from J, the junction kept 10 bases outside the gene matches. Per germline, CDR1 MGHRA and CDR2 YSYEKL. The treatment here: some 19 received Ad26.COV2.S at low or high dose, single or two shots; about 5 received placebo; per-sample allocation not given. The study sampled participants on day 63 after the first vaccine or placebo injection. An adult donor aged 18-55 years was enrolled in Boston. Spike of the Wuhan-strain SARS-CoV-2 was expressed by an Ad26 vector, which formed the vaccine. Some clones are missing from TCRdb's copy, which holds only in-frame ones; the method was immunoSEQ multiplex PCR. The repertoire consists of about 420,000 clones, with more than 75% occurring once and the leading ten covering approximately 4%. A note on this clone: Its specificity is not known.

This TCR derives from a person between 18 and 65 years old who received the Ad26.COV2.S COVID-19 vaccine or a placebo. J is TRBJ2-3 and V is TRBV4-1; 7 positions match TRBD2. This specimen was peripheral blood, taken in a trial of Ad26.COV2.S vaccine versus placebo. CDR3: CASSQGLRRGWTDTQYF. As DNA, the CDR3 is TGCGCCAGCAGCCAAGGACTGAGGCGGGGGTGGACAGATACGCAGTATTTT.